This T cell receptor beta chain was recorded in a study of blood T cell repertoires in COVID-19 (dated by TCRdb to the early 2020s). With respect to the entire study: Samples covering the acute and convalescent phases of COVID-19 were provided by collaborators in the United States, Italy and Spain. Samples came from the ongoing ImmuneRACE study (first 160 participants) plus 1,254 subjects from 6 global collaborators. A de-identified subject ID, COVID-19 status, age in years and sex were almost always included in the sample metadata. The material from the prospective study consisted of cDNA or gDNA derived from T cells, B-cell-depleted T cells, or PBMCs. Subjects who had been exposed to COVID-19, were actively infected with it, or had recovered from it provided the deeply sampled blood TCRbeta repertoires that made up the dataset. A freely available public database, intended as a resource for researchers studying the immune response to SARS-CoV-2, is where the repertoires were released. Where available, HLA class I and class II types were obtained from metadata supplied by the sample provider rather than from assay-based typing. What the study reported, not specific to this receptor: The quantity of clinical and demographic metadata differed by source and by participant and was supplied without curation.

TCRbeta CDR3 regions were amplified from genomic DNA using the immunoSEQ Assay, a bias-controlled multiplex PCR. As for the authors' bioinformatics: The number of nucleated cells in each sample was estimated by amplification of reference gene primers within the assay. To quantify the absolute abundance of each unique TCRbeta CDR3 rearrangement, sequence reads were collapsed and filtered. For each sample, productive Simpson clonality was calculated as the square root of Simpson's diversity index across productive rearrangements. This is the immuneACCESS table as TCRdb keeps it, with only in-frame sequences that have V and J called. A part of the clones is gone; compared with another copy, unresolved V genes explain less than half, and the rest is unexplained. The V and J calls and clone size come from that table; D and trimming were worked out from the DNA. The sample table contains under 45,000 clones; only one count was recorded for roughly 73% of them. The top ten clonotypes cover 33% of the sample.

Collaborating institutions collected whole blood in K2EDTA tubes following their own protocols. For TCRbeta analysis, collaborators shipped samples in one of three forms: frozen whole blood, isolated PBMCs, or DNA extracted from either of those sample types. Trimming takes 0 bases from V and 4 bases from J, and the germline ends sit 11 bases apart. According to the germline V gene (reference sequence), CDR1 reads SGHKS and CDR2 reads YYEKEE. There are 14 amino acids in the CDR3, from cysteine to phenylalanine inclusive. Only the CDR3 region is kept as DNA, spanning 42 bases read in frame from base 1. On this clone: The clone's antigen remains unknown. Per-nucleotide qualities are absent, and no much larger clonotype sits a single base away.

Sequencing was done on a sample of peripheral blood. This TCR came from a man aged 60-69 years with acute or convalescent COVID-19. The chain links TRBV5-5 with TRBJ2-7, with no D gene named confidently. Here is the DNA: TGTGCCAGCAGCTTGGCCCTTAGCTTATACGAGCAGTACTTC. This codes for CASSLALSLYEQYF.